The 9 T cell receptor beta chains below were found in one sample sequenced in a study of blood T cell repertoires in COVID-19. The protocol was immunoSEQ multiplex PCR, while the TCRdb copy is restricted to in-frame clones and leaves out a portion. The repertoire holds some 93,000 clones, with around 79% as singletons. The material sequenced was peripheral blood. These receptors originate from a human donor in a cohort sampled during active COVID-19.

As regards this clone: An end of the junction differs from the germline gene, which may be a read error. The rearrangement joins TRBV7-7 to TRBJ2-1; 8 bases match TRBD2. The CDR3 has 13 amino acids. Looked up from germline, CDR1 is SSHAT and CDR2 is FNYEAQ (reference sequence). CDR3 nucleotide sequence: TGTGCTAGCAGCCTATCGACTAGCGCCCAGCAGTTCTTC. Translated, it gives CASSLSTSAQQFF.

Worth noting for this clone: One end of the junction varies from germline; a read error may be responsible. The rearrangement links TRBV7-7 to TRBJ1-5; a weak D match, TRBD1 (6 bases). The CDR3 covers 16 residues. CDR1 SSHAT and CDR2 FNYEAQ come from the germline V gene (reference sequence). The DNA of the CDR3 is TGTGCTAGCAGCGTACAGGGTTGGGGTAGCAATCAGCCCCAGCATTTT. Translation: CASSVQGWGSNQPQHF.

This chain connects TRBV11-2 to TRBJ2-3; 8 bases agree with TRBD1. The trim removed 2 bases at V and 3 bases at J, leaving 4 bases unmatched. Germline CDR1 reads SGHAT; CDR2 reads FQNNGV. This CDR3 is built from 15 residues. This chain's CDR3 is CASSLHRGSTDTQYF. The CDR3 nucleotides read TGTGCCAGCAGCTTACACAGGGGGTCTACAGATACGCAGTATTTT. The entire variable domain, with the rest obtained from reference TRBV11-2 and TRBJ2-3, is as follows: EAGVAQSPRYKIIEKRQSVAFWCNPISGHATLYWYQQILGQGPKLLIQFQNNGVVDDSQLPKDRFSAERLKGVDSTLKIQPAKLEDSAVYLCASSLHRGSTDTQYFGPGTRLTVL.

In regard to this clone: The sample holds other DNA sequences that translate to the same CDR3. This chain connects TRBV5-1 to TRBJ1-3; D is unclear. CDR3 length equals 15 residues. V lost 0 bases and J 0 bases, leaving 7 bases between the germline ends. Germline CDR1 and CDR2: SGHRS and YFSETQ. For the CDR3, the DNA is TGCGCCAGCAGCTTGGAACAGATCTCTGGAAACACCATATATTTT. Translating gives CASSLEQISGNTIYF.

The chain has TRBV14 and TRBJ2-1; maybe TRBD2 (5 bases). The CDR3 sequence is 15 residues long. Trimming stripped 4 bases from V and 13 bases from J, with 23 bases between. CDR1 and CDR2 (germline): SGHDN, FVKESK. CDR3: CASSPSGIYSLGQFF. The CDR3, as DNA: TGTGCCAGCAGCCCGTCCGGGATCTATTCGCTTGGTCAGTTCTTC. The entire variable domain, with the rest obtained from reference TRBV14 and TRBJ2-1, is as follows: EAGVTQFPSHSVIEKGQTVTLRCDPISGHDNLYWYRRVMGKEIKFLLHFVKESKQDESGMPNNRFLAERTGGTYSTLKVQPAELEDSGVYFCASSPSGIYSLGQFFGPGTRLTVL.

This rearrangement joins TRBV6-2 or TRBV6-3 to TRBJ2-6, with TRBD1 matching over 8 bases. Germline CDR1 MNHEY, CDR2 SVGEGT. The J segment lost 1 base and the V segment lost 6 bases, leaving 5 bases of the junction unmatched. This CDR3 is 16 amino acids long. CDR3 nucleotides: TGTGCCAGCAGCGGACAGGGATTTTCTGGGGCCAACGTCCTGACTTTC. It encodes CASSGQGFSGANVLTF.

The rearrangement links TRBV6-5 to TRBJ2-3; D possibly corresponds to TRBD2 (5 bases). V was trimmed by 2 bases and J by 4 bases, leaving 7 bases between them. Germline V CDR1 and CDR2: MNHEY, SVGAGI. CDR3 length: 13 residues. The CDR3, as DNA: TGTGCCAGCAGTTACACCGGGGCAGATACGCAGTATTTT. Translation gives CASSYTGADTQYF.

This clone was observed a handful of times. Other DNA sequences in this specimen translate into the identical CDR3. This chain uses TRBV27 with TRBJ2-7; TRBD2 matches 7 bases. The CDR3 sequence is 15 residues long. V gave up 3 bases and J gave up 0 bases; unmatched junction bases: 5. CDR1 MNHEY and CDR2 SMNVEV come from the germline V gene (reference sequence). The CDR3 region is CASSFLADLSYEQYF. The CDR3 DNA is TGTGCCAGCAGTTTTCTAGCGGACCTCTCCTACGAGCAGTACTTC.

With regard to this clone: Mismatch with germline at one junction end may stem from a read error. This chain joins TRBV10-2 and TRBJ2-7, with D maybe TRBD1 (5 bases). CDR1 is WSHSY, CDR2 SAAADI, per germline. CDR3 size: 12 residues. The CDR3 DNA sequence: TGCGCCACCAGTCAGGGTACCTACGAGCAGTACTTC. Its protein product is CATSQGTYEQYF.